This is a list of T cell receptor beta chains from one sample in a study of T cell repertoires in cytomegalovirus infection. TCRdb passed the reads through MiXCR, listing each CDR3 protein once. This table holds more than 250,000 distinct CDR3 sequences, around a quarter found once. Which antigens these TCRs recognize remains unknown. Sequenced here: cultured PBMCs, sampled from culture after CMV antigen stimulation. The origin of the receptors is a human donor in good health (CMV status not recorded). Some clones in this sample may be carry-over from other donors' samples. CDR3s include the opening cysteine and the closing phenylalanine or tryptophan. A D gene is named only where the DNA matches it firmly. Clone size appears in some rows only: once, few, many, or a class for an expanded clone.

>TRBJ1-1|TRBV7-2|NA|many
TGTGCCAGCATCCAAGACAGACTGAACACTGAAGCTTTCTTT
CASIQDRLNTEAFF
>TRBJ2-3|TRBV7-2|TRBD1|many
TGTGCCAGCAGCTTAGGGGGACAGGGACCCACAGATACGCAGTATTTT
CASSLGGQGPTDTQYF
>TRBJ1-5|TRBV7-2|NA|NA
TGTGCCAGCGGATCATTAAATCAGCCCCAGCATTTT
CASGSLNQPQHF
>TRBJ2-7|TRBV27|NA|NA
TGTGCCAGCAGTATTCAGGACCTATCCCACGAGCAGTACTTC
CASSIQDLSHEQYF
>TRBJ2-3|TRBV7-2|NA|NA
TGTGCCAGCAGCTTCCTAGGGGGCACAGATACGCAGTATTTT
CASSFLGGTDTQYF
>TRBJ2-1|TRBV20-1|NA|NA
TGCAGTGCCCAGGCTATTTCCACCTACAATGAGCAGTTCTTC
CSAQAISTYNEQFF
>TRBJ1-1|TRBV29-1|NA|NA
TGCAGCGTCAAAGGTAACAGGGCGGACACTGAAGCTTTCTTT
CSVKGNRADTEAFF
>TRBJ1-5|TRBV28|TRBD1|once
TGTGCCAGCAGTTTAAGACAGGGTGGAGGCAATCAGCCCCAGCATTTT
CASSLRQGGGNQPQHF
>TRBJ2-1|TRBV7-9|NA|few
TGTGCCAGCAAGCACTATAGCTCCTACAATGAGCAGTTCTTC
CASKHYSSYNEQFF
>TRBJ2-3|TRBV7-2|NA|few
TGTGCCAGCAGCATCCTAGTGAAAGATACGCAGTATTTT
CASSILVKDTQYF
>TRBJ2-7|TRBV12-3/TRBV12-4|NA|NA
TGTGCCAGCGGTCCCCGACCCTACGAGCAGTACTTC
CASGPRPYEQYF
>TRBJ2-7|TRBV19|NA|many
TGTGCCAGTAGTAAGGACAGAGCCTACGAGCAGTACTTC
CASSKDRAYEQYF
>TRBJ2-2|TRBV3-1|NA|NA
TGTGCCAGCAGCCAAACCCTCGGCGGGGAGCTGTTTTTT
CASSQTLGGELFF
>TRBJ2-2|TRBV7-2|NA|NA
TGTGCCAGAAGCGGCAGTGCGAACACCGGGGAGCTGTTTTTT
CARSGSANTGELFF
>TRBJ2-1|TRBV7-2|TRBD1|many
TGTGCCAGCAGCCAGGGGGAAGGTAGAGGTGTTCTTTACAATGAGCAGTTCTTC
CASSQGEGRGVLYNEQFF
>TRBJ1-1|TRBV20-1|NA|NA
TGCAGTGCTCCTCCGGACGGGGGGGACACTGAAGCTTTCTTT
CSAPPDGGDTEAFF
>TRBJ1-5|TRBV19|TRBD1|few
TGTGCCAGTAGCGGACAGGGAGGTCAGCCCCAGCATTTT
CASSGQGGQPQHF
>TRBJ2-1|TRBV6-2/TRBV6-3|NA|few
TGTGCCAGCAGGCATACAGGGAACAATGAGCAGTTCTTC
CASRHTGNNEQFF
>TRBJ2-6|TRBV6-2/TRBV6-3|NA|NA
TGTGCCAGCAGTTACGGGGCATCCCCTGGGGCCAACGTCCTGACTTTC
CASSYGASPGANVLTF
>TRBJ2-5|TRBV29-1|TRBD1|NA
TGCAGCGTCCTCGGGACAGCAGAGACCCAGTACTTC
CSVLGTAETQYF
>TRBJ2-7|TRBV3-1|NA|few
TGTGCCAGCAGCCAAGACCGGGACTGGACAACTACGGGCGAGCAGTACTTC
CASSQDRDWTTTGEQYF
>TRBJ1-2|TRBV5-1|TRBD1|NA
TGCGCCAGCAGCAATAACGGACAGGGGCATGGCTACACCTTC
CASSNNGQGHGYTF
>TRBJ2-5|TRBV6-2/TRBV6-3|NA|NA
TGTGCCAGCAAAGGCTCCCTTAGAGAGACCCAGTACTTC
CASKGSLRETQYF
>TRBJ1-4|TRBV7-6|TRBD1|many
TGTGCCAGCAGCTTGACAGGGGCGCCTAATGAAAAACTGTTTTTT
CASSLTGAPNEKLFF
>TRBJ2-7|TRBV7-2|TRBD2|many
TGTGCCAGCAGCCCCCGGACTAGCGGAGCCTACGAGCAGTACTTC
CASSPRTSGAYEQYF